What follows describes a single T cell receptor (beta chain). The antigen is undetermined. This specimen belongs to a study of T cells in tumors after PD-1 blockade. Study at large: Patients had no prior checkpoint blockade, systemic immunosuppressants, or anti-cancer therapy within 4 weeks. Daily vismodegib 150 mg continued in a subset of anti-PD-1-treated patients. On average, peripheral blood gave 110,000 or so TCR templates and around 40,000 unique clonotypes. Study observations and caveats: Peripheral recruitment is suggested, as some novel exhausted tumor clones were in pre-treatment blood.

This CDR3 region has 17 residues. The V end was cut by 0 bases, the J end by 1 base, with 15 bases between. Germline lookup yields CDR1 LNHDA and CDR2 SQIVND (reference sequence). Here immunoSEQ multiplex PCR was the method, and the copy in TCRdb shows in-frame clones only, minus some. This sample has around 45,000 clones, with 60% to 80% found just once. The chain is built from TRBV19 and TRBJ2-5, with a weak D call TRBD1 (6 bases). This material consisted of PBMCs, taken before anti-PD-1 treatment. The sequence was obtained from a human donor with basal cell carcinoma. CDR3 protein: CASSIDLSGHFQETQYF. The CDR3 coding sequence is TGTGCCAGTAGTATAGATCTATCGGGACACTTCCAAGAGACCCAGTACTTC.